This TCR beta chain was identified during a study of graft-versus-host responses after intestinal transplantation. Broader study findings: Early post-transplant HvG declines were associated with peak circulating GvH clone levels. The presence of high graft-versus-host to host-versus-graft clonal ratios in allografts characterized patients with graft-donor T cell macrochimerism. In recipient marrow, GvH clones were found, and some appeared first in ileum or blood.

Germline CDR1 reads MDHEN; CDR2 reads SYDVKM. The CDR3 consists of 18 residues. Comment on this clone: Its target is not known.

Using immunoSEQ multiplex PCR, the repertoire was profiled, and TCRdb retains in-frame clones only, with some absent. Among around 120,000 clones, roughly nine tenths were seen once, and the ten largest hold approximately 0.17%. The chain has TRBV28 and TRBJ2-5; 10 positions match TRBD2. The better agreement between TRBJ2-7 and the DNA end casts doubt on the J call. The sequence was collected from a human donor who received an intestinal transplant. Sequencing was performed on unstimulated CD4+ T cells sorted from spleen or lymph node cells, taken before intestinal transplant. CDR3: CASLWRVGAAGGPYEQYF. In nucleotides, the CDR3 is TGTGCCAGCCTATGGAGAGTGGGGGCAGCGGGAGGGCCCTACGAGCAGTACTTC.